The present entry profiles one T cell receptor (beta chain) with its context. The data were taken from a study of T cells expressing NK-cell markers. About the study: The sequencing cohort of eight donors included seven HCMV-seropositive individuals and one seronegative individual.

Germline assignment: CDR1 LGHDT and CDR2 YNNKEL (reference sequence). The CDR3 contains 13 residues. From its re-call of the 5' RACE reads, TCRdb lists each CDR3 protein once, without DNA. This table holds over 150,000 distinct CDR3 sequences. The sequence was obtained from a man aged 18 to 69 in good health. The sequenced material came from blood T cells: a sorted CD56 or NKG2C T cell subset, CD4+ or CD8+ T cells, or bulk PBMC T cells (not recorded which). This chain links TRBV3-1 with TRBJ1-2; TCRdb gives TRBD1 as the D gene, but with no DNA this cannot be confirmed. This CDR3 reads CASSLSGHYGYTF. Full variable domain (rest looked up from reference TRBV3-1 and TRBJ1-2): DTAVSQTPKYLVTQMGNDKSIKCEQNLGHDTMYWYKQDSKKFLKIMFSYNNKELIINETVPNRFSPKSPDKAHLNLHINSLELGDSAVYFCASSLSGHYGYTFGSGTRLTVV.